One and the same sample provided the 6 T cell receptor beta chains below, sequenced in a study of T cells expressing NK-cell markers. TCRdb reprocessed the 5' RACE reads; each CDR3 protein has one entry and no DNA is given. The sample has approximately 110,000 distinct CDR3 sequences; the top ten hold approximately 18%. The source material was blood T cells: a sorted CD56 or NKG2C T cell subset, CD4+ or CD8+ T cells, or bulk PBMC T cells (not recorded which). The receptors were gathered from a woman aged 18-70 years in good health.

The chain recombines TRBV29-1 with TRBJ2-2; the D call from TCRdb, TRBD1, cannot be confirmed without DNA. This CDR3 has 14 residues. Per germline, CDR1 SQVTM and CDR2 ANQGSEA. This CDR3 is CSVLPGTNTGELFF.

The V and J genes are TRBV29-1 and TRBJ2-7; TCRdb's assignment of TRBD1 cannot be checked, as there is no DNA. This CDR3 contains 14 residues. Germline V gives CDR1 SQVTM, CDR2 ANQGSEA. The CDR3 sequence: CSVRDRAGGYEQYF.

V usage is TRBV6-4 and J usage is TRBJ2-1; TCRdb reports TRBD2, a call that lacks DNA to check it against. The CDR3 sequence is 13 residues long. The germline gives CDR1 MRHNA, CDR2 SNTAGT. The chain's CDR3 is CASSKGSYNEQFF.

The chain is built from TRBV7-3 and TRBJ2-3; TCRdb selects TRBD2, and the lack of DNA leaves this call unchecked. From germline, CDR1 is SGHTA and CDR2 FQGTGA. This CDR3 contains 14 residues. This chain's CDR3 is CASSLAGGLDTQYF. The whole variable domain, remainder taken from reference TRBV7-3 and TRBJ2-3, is GAGVSQTPSNKVTEKGKYVELRCDPISGHTALYWYRQSLGQGPEFLIYFQGTGAADDSGLPNDRFFAVRPEGSVSTLKIQRTERGDSAVYLCASSLAGGLDTQYFGPGTRLTVL.

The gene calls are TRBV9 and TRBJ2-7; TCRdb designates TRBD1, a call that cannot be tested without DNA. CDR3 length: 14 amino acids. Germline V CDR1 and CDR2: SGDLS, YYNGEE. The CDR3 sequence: CASSTGGGTYEQYF. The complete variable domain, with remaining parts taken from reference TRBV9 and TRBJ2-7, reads DSGVTQTPKHLITATGQRVTLRCSPRSGDLSVYWYQQSLDQGLQFLIQYYNGEERAKGNILERFSAQQFPDLHSELNLSSLELGDSALYFCASSTGGGTYEQYFGPGTRLTVT.

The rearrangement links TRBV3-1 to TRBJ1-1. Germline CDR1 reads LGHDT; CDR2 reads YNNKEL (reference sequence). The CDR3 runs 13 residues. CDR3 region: CASSQYKYTEAFF.